This TCR beta chain was captured in a study of CD8+ T cells in alopecia areata. General study findings and limits: Sequencing of scalp samples also includes resident alphabeta T cells from normal skin. Compared with normal scalp, lesional scalp had higher clonality and more expanded CD8+ clones.

RNA, once extracted, was reverse transcribed into cDNA for use as the sequencing template. Sequencing was performed with immunoSEQ multiplex PCR; in TCRdb, only in-frame clones are kept and a portion is missing. The profile shows 140,000 to 150,000 clones, roughly 62% of them singletons. It was from alopecia areata patients that lesional scalp punch biopsies and peripheral blood were collected. A FACSAria was used to sort CD4+ and CD8+ T cells. These cells came from PBMCs. Points on this clone: The antigen remains unidentified.

Germline values: CDR1 SGHRS, CDR2 YFSETQ. This CDR3 is 14 amino acids long. The germline V and J ends were trimmed by 1 base and 0 bases, with 5 bases remaining between them. This receptor was identified in a human donor with alopecia areata. The rearrangement uses TRBV5-1 and TRBJ2-1; D uncertain. Specimen: CD4+ T cells sorted from blood, collected at week 0. The CDR3 protein is CASSLSSSYNEQFF. Written as DNA, the CDR3 is TGCGCCAGCAGCTTGTCGAGCTCCTACAATGAGCAGTTCTTC.